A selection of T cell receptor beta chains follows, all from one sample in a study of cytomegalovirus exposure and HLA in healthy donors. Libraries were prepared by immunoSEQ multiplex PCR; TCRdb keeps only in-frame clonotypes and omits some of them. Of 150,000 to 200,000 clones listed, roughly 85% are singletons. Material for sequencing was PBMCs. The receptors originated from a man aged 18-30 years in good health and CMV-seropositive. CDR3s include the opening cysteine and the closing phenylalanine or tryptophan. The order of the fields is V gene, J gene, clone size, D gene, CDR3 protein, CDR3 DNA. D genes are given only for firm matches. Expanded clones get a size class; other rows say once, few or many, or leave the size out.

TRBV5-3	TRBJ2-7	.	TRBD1	CARIHYPGQGGEQYF	TGTGCCAGAATTCACTACCCGGGACAGGGAGGCGAGCAGTACTTC
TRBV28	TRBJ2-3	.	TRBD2	CASRPPAGEGPDTQYF	TGTGCCAGCAGACCGCCGGCGGGAGAGGGGCCAGATACGCAGTATTTT
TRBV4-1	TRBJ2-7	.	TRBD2	CASSPVVELAGGFYEQYF	TGCGCCAGCAGCCCCGTTGTAGAACTAGCGGGAGGGTTCTACGAGCAGTACTTC
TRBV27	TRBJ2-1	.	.	CASSQQGGVYNEQFF	TGTGCCAGCAGTCAGCAGGGTGGGGTCTACAATGAGCAGTTCTTC
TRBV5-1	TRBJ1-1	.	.	CASSLAFGPAPEAFF	TGCGCCAGCAGCTTGGCTTTCGGTCCCGCTCCTGAAGCTTTCTTT
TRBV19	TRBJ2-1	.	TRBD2	CASSIGRGGYNEQFF	TGTGCCAGTAGTATAGGGCGGGGGGGATACAATGAGCAGTTCTTC
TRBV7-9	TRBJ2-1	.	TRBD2	CASSPRGEGLVNEQFF	TGTGCCAGCAGCCCGCGGGGGGAGGGCCTCGTCAATGAGCAGTTCTTC
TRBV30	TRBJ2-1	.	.	CAWTTGSSYNEQFF	TGTGCCTGGACCACCGGGAGCTCCTACAATGAGCAGTTCTTC
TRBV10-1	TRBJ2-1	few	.	CASSEEGGRSSYNEQFF	TGCGCCAGCAGTGAAGAGGGCGGGCGGAGCTCCTACAATGAGCAGTTCTTC
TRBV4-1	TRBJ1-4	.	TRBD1	CASRTLGTVNEKLFF	TGCGCTAGCCGCACGCTCGGGACAGTAAATGAAAAACTGTTTTTT
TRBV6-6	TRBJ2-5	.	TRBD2	CASSYGGSGRKETQYF	TGTGCCAGCAGTTACGGGGGTAGCGGGAGGAAAGAGACCCAGTACTTC
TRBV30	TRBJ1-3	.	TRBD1	CAWSLGRGQGNTIYF	TGTGCCTGGAGTTTGGGCAGGGGGCAGGGAAACACCATATATTTT
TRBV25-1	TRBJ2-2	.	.	CASSETGNTGELFF	TGTGCCAGCAGTGAGACAGGGAACACCGGGGAGCTGTTTTTT
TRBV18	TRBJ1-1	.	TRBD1	CASSPLAGGGTEAFF	TGTGCCAGCTCACCCCTTGCAGGGGGCGGCACTGAAGCTTTCTTT
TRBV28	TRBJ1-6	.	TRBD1	CASSSGQASPLHF	TGTGCCAGCAGCTCGGGACAGGCCTCACCCCTCCACTTT
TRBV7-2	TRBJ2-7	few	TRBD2	CASSSTSGGASYEQYF	TGTGCCAGCAGCTCGACTAGCGGGGGGGCTTCCTACGAGCAGTACTTC
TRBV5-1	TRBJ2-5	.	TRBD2	CASSHGLAGDQETQYF	TGCGCCAGCAGCCACGGACTAGCGGGGGATCAAGAGACCCAGTACTTC
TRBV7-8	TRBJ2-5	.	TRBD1	CASSFQGAAETQYF	TGTGCCAGCAGCTTCCAGGGGGCGGCGGAGACCCAGTACTTC
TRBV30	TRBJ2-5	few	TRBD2	CAWSQGTSGSSRPYF	TGTGCCTGGAGTCAGGGGACTAGCGGGAGCAGCAGGCCGTACTTC
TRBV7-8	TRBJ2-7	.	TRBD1	CASSTPDRTYEQYF	TGTGCCAGCAGCACCCCGGACAGGACCTACGAGCAGTACTTC
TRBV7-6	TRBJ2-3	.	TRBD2	CASSWAGGEDTQYF	TGTGCCAGCAGCTGGGCGGGAGGTGAAGATACGCAGTATTTT
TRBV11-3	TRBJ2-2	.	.	CASRSDTGELFF	TGTGCCAGCAGGTCGGACACCGGGGAGCTGTTTTTT
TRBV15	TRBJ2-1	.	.	CATSTVAGPYNEQFF	TGTGCCACCAGCACGGTTGCGGGACCCTACAATGAGCAGTTCTTC
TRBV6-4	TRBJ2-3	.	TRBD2	CASSGGSGGLPTDTQYF	TGTGCCAGCAGTGGTGGTAGCGGGGGGCTACCCACAGATACGCAGTATTTT
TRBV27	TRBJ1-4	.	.	CASSLSRGGREKLFF	TGTGCCAGCAGTTTATCGCGCGGGGGTCGGGAAAAACTGTTTTTT
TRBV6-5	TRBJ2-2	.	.	CASSYHQAGELFF	TGTGCCAGCAGTTACCACCAGGCCGGGGAGCTGTTTTTT
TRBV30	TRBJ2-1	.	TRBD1	CAWSSGDRPYNEQFF	TGTGCCTGGAGTTCTGGGGACAGACCCTACAATGAGCAGTTCTTC
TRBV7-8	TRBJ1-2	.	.	CASSPPAGYGYTF	TGTGCCAGCAGCCCTCCGGCGGGCTATGGCTACACCTTC
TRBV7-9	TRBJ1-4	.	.	CASSLAGGPPATNEKLFF	TGTGCCAGCAGCCTTGCGGGTGGTCCGCCTGCAACTAATGAAAAACTGTTTTTT
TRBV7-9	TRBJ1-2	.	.	CASSAKQVEARYGYTF	TGTGCCAGCAGCGCCAAACAGGTAGAGGCTCGCTATGGCTACACCTTC
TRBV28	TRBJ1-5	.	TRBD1	CASSAPGGQPQHF	TGTGCCAGCAGTGCCCCAGGGGGCCAGCCCCAGCATTTT
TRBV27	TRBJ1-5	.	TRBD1	CASSSGTGGTQPQHF	TGTGCCAGCAGCTCCGGGACAGGGGGCACTCAGCCCCAGCATTTT